These 8 T cell receptor beta chains originate from one sample sequenced in a study of shared clonotypes between healthy human individuals. CD8 cells regarded as naive lacked CD45RO, were positively chosen for CCR7, and omitted terminally differentiated effector memory CD45RA+ cells. The data were produced by immunoSEQ multiplex PCR, yet TCRdb's version contains in-frame clones alone and is incomplete. The data contain about 1,800,000 clones, just under 95% of them singletons. The source material was naive CD8+ T cells sorted from blood. All receptors derive from a man younger than 35 in good health.

The J gene is TRBJ2-7, the V gene TRBV6-5; 7 positions agree with TRBD2. CDR1 and CDR2 from the germline V gene are MNHEY and SVGAGI. The CDR3 sequence is 12 residues long. The V gene end was trimmed by 2 bases and the J gene end by 7 bases; junction bases not matched to a gene: 2. CDR3 sequence reads: CASSYGGEEQYF. The CDR3 nucleotides read TGTGCCAGCAGTTACGGGGGGGAGGAGCAGTACTTC.

This chain links TRBV9 with TRBJ1-4, with no clear D. The ends were cut back, 3 bases at V and 7 bases at J, with 13 bases in the middle. Germline V gene sequence: CDR1 SGDLS, CDR2 YYNGEE. The CDR3 runs 14 residues. For the CDR3, the DNA is TGTGCCAGCAGCGGCGACGGAAGTGGTGAAAAACTGTTTTTT. Amino acids: CASSGDGSGEKLFF.

The J gene is TRBJ2-7, the V gene TRBV7-8; 11 bases fit TRBD2. Looked up from germline, CDR1 is SGHVS and CDR2 is FQNEAQ. The V and J ends lost 1 base and 4 bases, in that order; junction bases with no gene match: 3. This CDR3 is 15 amino acids long. CDR3 residues: CASSLGGLAEYEQYF. The CDR3 coding sequence is TGTGCCAGCAGCTTAGGGGGACTAGCGGAATACGAGCAGTACTTC.

V usage is TRBV11-3 and J usage is TRBJ2-7; D perhaps matches TRBD2 (7 bases). V lost 5 bases, J lost 5 bases, and 10 bases lay in between. The CDR3 runs 12 residues. Germline lookup yields CDR1 SGHNT and CDR2 YENEEA. CDR3 protein: CASSRGGDEQYF. In DNA form, the CDR3 reads TGTGCCAGCAGCCGAGGGGGGGACGAGCAGTACTTC.

The chain is built from TRBV11-3 and TRBJ2-2, with D hard to call. The V end was cut by 0 bases, the J end by 1 base, with 12 bases between. The germline V gene encodes CDR1 SGHNT and CDR2 YENEEA. This CDR3 is 17 amino acids long. The DNA for the CDR3 is TGTGCCAGCAGCTTAGATAGGTATATGGAGAACACCGGGGAGCTGTTTTTT. This gives the protein CASSLDRYMENTGELFF. The whole variable domain, remainder taken from reference TRBV11-3 and TRBJ2-2, is EAGVVQSPRYKIIEKKQPVAFWCNPISGHNTLYWYLQNLGQGPELLIRYENEEAVDDSQLPKDRFSAERLKGVDSTLKIQPAELGDSAVYLCASSLDRYMENTGELFFGEGSRLTVL.

The chain combines TRBV13 with TRBJ2-3; D is unclear. This CDR3 has 12 amino acids. Germline V gives CDR1 PRHDT, CDR2 FYEKMQ (reference sequence). V was shortened by 5 bases and J by 2 bases, with 5 bases between the two germline ends. This CDR3 is CASSLHTDTQYF. Written as DNA, the CDR3 is TGTGCCAGCAGCCTCCACACAGATACGCAGTATTTT.

The chain recombines TRBV9 with TRBJ2-5; no firm D call. The V and J ends lost 2 bases and 4 bases respectively, with 15 bases between them. The germline gives CDR1 SGDLS, CDR2 YYNGEE. The CDR3 totals 15 residues. The CDR3 DNA reads as TGTGCCAGCAGCGTGGGCGGAGCCCTCTCAGAGACCCAGTACTTC. Residues: CASSVGGALSETQYF.

This chain links TRBV5-6 with TRBJ2-7; TRBD1 matches 8 bases. Trimming removed 4 bases from V and 5 bases from J; junction bases left unmatched: 8. The CDR3 is made up of 14 amino acids. Germline lookup yields CDR1 SGHDT and CDR2 YYEEEE. The chain's CDR3 is CASSPGQGQDEQYF. The CDR3, as DNA: TGTGCCAGCAGCCCCGGACAGGGACAGGACGAGCAGTACTTC.